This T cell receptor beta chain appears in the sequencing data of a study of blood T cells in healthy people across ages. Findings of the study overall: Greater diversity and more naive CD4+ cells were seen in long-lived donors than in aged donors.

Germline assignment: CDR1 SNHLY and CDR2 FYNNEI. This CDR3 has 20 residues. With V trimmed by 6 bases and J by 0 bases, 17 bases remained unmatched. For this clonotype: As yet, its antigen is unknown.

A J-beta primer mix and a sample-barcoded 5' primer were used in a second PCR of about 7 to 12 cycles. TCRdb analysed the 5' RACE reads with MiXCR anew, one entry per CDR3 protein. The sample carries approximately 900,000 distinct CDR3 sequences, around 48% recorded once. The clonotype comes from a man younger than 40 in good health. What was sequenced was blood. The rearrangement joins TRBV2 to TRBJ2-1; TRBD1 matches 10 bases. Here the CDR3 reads CASRPWGDRGRSSSYNEQFF. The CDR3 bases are TGTGCCAGCAGGCCCTGGGGGGACAGGGGCCGATCGAGCTCCTACAATGAGCAGTTCTTC.